The 2 T cell receptor beta chains below all came from one sample that was sequenced in a study of identical twins. TCRdb passed the 5' RACE reads through MiXCR, listing each CDR3 protein once. The table has approximately 530,000 distinct CDR3 sequences, 20% to 25% seen once. The data were also submitted as part of a second study, on yellow fever vaccine responses in identical twins.

The sequenced sample consisted of CD4+ T cells sorted from blood. The receptors derive from a woman aged 18-29 years in good health.

The chain employs TRBV10-2 and TRBJ2-7, with D hard to call. The V gene lost 1 base and the J gene lost 5 bases, with 3 bases spanning the gap. The CDR3 covers 11 residues. Germline-derived CDR1 and CDR2 are WSHSY and SAAADI. CDR3 in amino acids: CASSEWNEQYF. CDR3 in DNA: TGCGCCAGCAGTGAGTGGAACGAGCAGTACTTC.

In this sample, this clonotype turned up a few times. The rearrangement links TRBV24-1 to TRBJ2-1; 8 positions agree with TRBD2. The CDR3 spans 18 residues. Germline trimming cut 2 bases from V and 1 base from J; bases unmatched to any gene: 9. The germline gives CDR1 KGHDR, CDR2 SFDVKD. CDR3 coding DNA: TGTGCCACCAGTGATTGGGGGACTAGTCCCTTATCCTACAATGAGCAGTTCTTC. Translating it yields CATSDWGTSPLSYNEQFF.